These 11 T cell receptor beta chains share one sample of origin, sequenced in a study of T cell responses to AZD1222 COVID-19 vaccine. Profiling relied on immunoSEQ multiplex PCR, and the TCRdb table lists in-frame clones only, not all of them. This repertoire shows some 130,000 clones, 85% to 90% found once; its top ten account for approximately 20%. The sequenced sample was peripheral blood, obtained on day 0 of AZD1222 vaccination. These receptors originate from an adult in good health.

The chain couples TRBV5-6 to TRBJ1-1, with TRBD1 as a possible D gene (5 bases). Trimming cost V 0 bases and J 3 bases, with 12 bases left between them. Germline values: CDR1 SGHDT, CDR2 YYEEEE. The CDR3 covers 15 residues. The CDR3 here is CASSLAVRGHTEAFF. CDR3 nucleotide sequence: TGTGCCAGCAGCTTGGCGGTTAGGGGCCACACTGAAGCTTTCTTT.

This clone came up once. As DNA, the CDR3 is TGTGCCAGCAGCCAGGACAGACCAAACGAGCAGTACTTC. Amino acid sequence: CASSQDRPNEQYF. The chain uses TRBV5-8 and TRBJ2-7, with a possible D match to TRBD1 (6 bases). CDR1 and CDR2 from the germline V gene are SGHTS and YDEGEE. There are 13 residues in the CDR3. V shed 4 bases and J shed 5 bases, with 13 bases lying between them.

This clone was seen just once. This chain links TRBV15 with TRBJ2-3; possibly TRBD1 or TRBD2 for D (6 bases each). Germline lookup yields CDR1 LNHNV and CDR2 YYDKDF (reference sequence). V was cut by 1 base and J by 1 base, with 12 bases left in between. This CDR3 has 16 residues. CDR3 nucleotides: TGTGCCACCAGCAGAGGCGGAAGGGGGGGCACAGATACGCAGTATTTT. The encoded protein is CATSRGGRGGTDTQYF.

This clone was found a few times. CDR3 bases: TGTGCCAGCAGTGACTCGGGGCTATCGTCCGATGAGCAGTTCTTC. This translates into CASSDSGLSSDEQFF. This chain connects TRBV6-4 to TRBJ2-1, with a possible D match to TRBD1 (5 bases). Germline assignment: CDR1 MRHNA and CDR2 SNTAGT. V was shortened by 0 bases and J by 8 bases, with 14 bases between the two germline ends. The CDR3 contains 15 residues.

The chain couples TRBV5-6 to TRBJ2-3; TRBD2 matches at 9 bases. This CDR3 has 16 amino acids. Germline V gene lookup returns CDR1 SGHDT and CDR2 YYEEEE. The J segment lost 2 bases and the V segment lost 0 bases, leaving 4 bases of the junction unmatched. The CDR3, as DNA: TGTGCCAGCAGCTTGGTGGGCGGGGGGGCCACAGATACGCAGTATTTT. This sequence encodes CASSLVGGGATDTQYF.

About this clone: One end of the junction does not line up with germline, which may come from a read error. The gene calls are TRBV4-1 and TRBJ2-2; D is possibly TRBD1 or TRBD2 (5 bases each). Germline-derived CDR1 and CDR2 are MGHRA and YSYEKL. This CDR3 has 16 residues. The DNA of the CDR3 is TGCGCCCGCAGCCCCCTGTGGGACCGGCGCGCCGGGGAGCTGTTTTTT. Its translation: CARSPLWDRRAGELFF.

This chain links TRBV6-2 or TRBV6-3 with TRBJ1-2; tentative D call: TRBD1 (5 bases). This CDR3 contains 13 residues. Germline V gene sequence: CDR1 MNHEY, CDR2 SVGEGT. V gave up 2 bases and J gave up 7 bases, with 11 bases separating them. DNA for the CDR3: TGTGCCAGCAGTTACGTTCAGGGAGGTGGCTACACCTTC. Encoded protein: CASSYVQGGGYTF.

With respect to this clone: Other DNA sequences of this sample code for an identical CDR3. This sequence joins TRBV6-5 and TRBJ2-7, with no clear D. This CDR3 spans 14 amino acids. CDR1 and CDR2 from the germline V gene are MNHEY and SVGAGI. V was shortened by 0 bases and J by 0 bases, with 6 bases between the two germline ends. The CDR3: CASSYSTDSYEQYF. In nucleotides, the CDR3 is TGTGCCAGCAGTTACTCTACGGACTCCTACGAGCAGTACTTC.

The chain couples TRBV7-2 to TRBJ1-1; TRBD1 agrees at 10 bases. Germline loops: CDR1 SGHTA, CDR2 FQGNSA. This CDR3 is 18 amino acids long. Trimming cost V 5 bases and J 1 base; bases outside gene matches: 13. The CDR3 is CASSVTGTGVVRNTEAFF. The CDR3 DNA sequence: TGTGCCAGCAGCGTGACCGGGACAGGGGTTGTTAGGAACACTGAAGCTTTCTTT.

The chain recombines TRBV5-8 with TRBJ1-4; maybe TRBD1 (6 bases). The germline V gene encodes CDR1 SGHTS and CDR2 YDEGEE. The V gene lost 0 bases and the J gene lost 3 bases, with 9 bases spanning the gap. There are 15 residues in the CDR3. This chain's CDR3 is CASSLGQGSNEKLFF. The CDR3 DNA sequence: TGTGCCAGCAGCTTGGGGCAGGGGTCTAATGAAAAACTGTTTTTT.

The CDR3 nucleotides are TGTGCCAGCAGCCGTAGACCGACCCCGGGTGAAAAACTGTTTTTT. Its protein is CASSRRPTPGEKLFF. The V and J genes are TRBV6-6 and TRBJ1-4; D is uncertain. V lost 6 bases and J lost 7, with 18 bases in between. The CDR3 sequence is 15 residues long. Germline CDR1 is MNHNY and CDR2 is SVGAGI (reference sequence).